This is a list of T cell receptor beta chains from one sample in a study of T cells in Graves' hyperthyroidism and ophthalmopathy. TCRdb reprocessed the multiplex PCR reads via MiXCR and lists one record per CDR3 protein. The repertoire holds some 270,000 distinct CDR3 sequences, with about an eighth as singletons. Material for sequencing was blood. The origin of the receptors is a woman aged 25-40 years with Graves' hyperthyroidism that later progressed to Graves' ophthalmopathy. Each CDR3 is given with its conserved first and last residue. D genes are given only for firm matches. The listing skips clone size in some rows; elsewhere it reads once, few, many or a size class.

.	TRBV4-1	few	TRBJ2-7	CASSQDLERSLNYEQYF	TGCGCCAGCAGCCAAGATCTAGAGCGGAGTTTAAACTACGAGCAGTACTTC
TRBD2	TRBV11-2	many	TRBJ2-1	CASSQGLAGFSRNEQFF	TGTGCCAGCAGCCAAGGGTTAGCGGGATTTAGTCGCAATGAGCAGTTCTTC
TRBD2	TRBV6-2/TRBV6-3	.	TRBJ2-3	CASSGTSGSKGYTQYF	TGTGCCAGCAGTGGGACTAGCGGGAGTAAAGGGTATACGCAGTATTTT
.	TRBV6-1	few	TRBJ1-1	CASSPGTKSLGAFF	TGTGCCAGCAGCCCCGGGACAAAGTCTCTAGGAGCTTTCTTT
.	TRBV20-1	many	TRBJ2-1	CSAREGFSEQFF	TGCAGTGCTAGAGAAGGGTTTAGTGAGCAGTTCTTC
.	TRBV2	many	TRBJ1-1	CASREGGYTEAFF	TGTGCCAGCAGGGAGGGGGGTTACACTGAAGCTTTCTTT
TRBD1	TRBV12-3/TRBV12-4	many	TRBJ2-2	CASSLTGGTGELFF	TGTGCCAGCAGCCTAACAGGGGGCACCGGGGAGCTGTTTTTT
.	TRBV27	many	TRBJ1-6	CASSRLTGPNSPLHF	TGTGCCAGCAGCCGACTAACAGGGCCTAATTCACCCCTCCACTTT
.	TRBV7-2	many	TRBJ2-7	CASSLEGVLGSYEQYF	TGTGCCAGCAGCTTAGAGGGGGTCCTGGGGTCCTACGAGCAGTACTTC
.	TRBV19	many	TRBJ1-1	CASNVGLNTEAFF	TGTGCCAGTAACGTGGGACTGAACACTGAAGCTTTCTTT
.	TRBV2	many	TRBJ2-1	CASSEQVYNEQFF	TGTGCCAGCAGTGAGCAGGTATACAATGAGCAGTTCTTC
.	TRBV19	few	TRBJ2-3	CASSHGGIEDTQYF	TGTGCCAGTAGTCATGGTGGGATCGAAGATACGCAGTATTTT
TRBD2	TRBV9	few	TRBJ2-3	CASSVRLADFTDTQYF	TGTGCCAGCAGCGTTAGACTAGCGGACTTCACAGATACGCAGTATTTT
.	TRBV28	.	TRBJ1-5	CASKDRTGQPQHF	TGTGCCAGCAAGGACAGAACGGGTCAGCCCCAGCATTTT
.	TRBV6-1	few	TRBJ1-2	CASSSGLANYGYTF	TGTGCCAGCAGTTCCGGGCTAGCTAACTATGGCTACACCTTC
TRBD1	TRBV19	few	TRBJ2-6	CATGQGSTGANVLTF	TGTGCCACAGGACAGGGCTCGACTGGGGCCAACGTCCTGACTTTC
.	TRBV13	many	TRBJ2-1	CASSRRDLYNEQFF	TGTGCCAGCAGCCGCCGGGACTTGTATAATGAGCAGTTCTTC
.	TRBV4-1	many	TRBJ2-7	CASSQVKSPEQYF	TGCGCCAGCAGCCAAGTAAAGTCGCCCGAGCAGTACTTC
.	TRBV7-2	many	TRBJ1-5	CASSLESPNQPQHF	TGTGCCAGCAGCTTAGAATCCCCCAATCAGCCCCAGCATTTT
.	TRBV4-2	few	TRBJ2-7	CASSPTGDSYEQYF	TGTGCCAGCAGCCCCACGGGAGACTCCTACGAGCAGTACTTC
TRBD2	TRBV7-9	many	TRBJ2-1	CASSYTSGRAASYNEQFF	TGTGCCAGCAGCTATACTAGCGGGAGGGCCGCGTCCTACAATGAGCAGTTCTTC
.	TRBV6-1	many	TRBJ1-2	CASSLELDYGYTF	TGTGCCAGCAGTTTGGAGTTGGACTATGGCTACACCTTC
TRBD1	TRBV19	few	TRBJ1-5	CASSIVGTGPGQPQHF	TGTGCCAGTAGTATAGTTGGGACAGGGCCGGGTCAGCCCCAGCATTTT
.	TRBV2	many	TRBJ1-2	CASKRGAGAPGYTF	TGTGCCAGCAAAAGGGGGGCCGGGGCCCCAGGCTACACCTTC
TRBD1	TRBV28	once	TRBJ2-7	CASRTGRGTYEQYF	TGTGCCAGCAGGACAGGGAGAGGGACCTACGAGCAGTACTTC
TRBD2	TRBV9	.	TRBJ2-7	CASSAGGTKGEQYF	TGTGCCAGCAGCGCCGGGGGGACGAAGGGCGAGCAGTACTTC
TRBD2	TRBV6-1	few	TRBJ2-7	CASRALGGRYGEQYF	TGTGCCAGCAGGGCCCTTGGCGGGAGGTATGGTGAGCAGTACTTC
.	TRBV20-1	many	TRBJ2-3	CSARDQAGPGTQYF	TGCAGTGCTAGAGATCAGGCTGGCCCGGGGACGCAGTATTTT
TRBD2	TRBV28	many	TRBJ2-2	CASQTYRLAENTGELFF	TGTGCCAGCCAGACTTACCGACTAGCGGAGAACACCGGGGAGCTGTTTTTT
TRBD1	TRBV7-2	many	TRBJ2-3	CASSRTGSHTQYF	TGTGCCAGCAGCCGGACAGGTTCCCATACGCAGTATTTT
TRBD1	TRBV27	many	TRBJ2-3	CASSSGTGGTDTQYF	TGTGCCAGCAGCTCCGGGACAGGGGGCACAGATACGCAGTATTTT
.	TRBV3-1	many	TRBJ2-2	CASSQDTSTNTGELFF	TGTGCCAGCAGCCAAGATACCAGTACGAACACCGGGGAGCTGTTTTTT
.	TRBV5-1	once	TRBJ2-3	CASSLLGEGADTQYF	TGCGCCAGCAGCTTGTTAGGGGAGGGGGCAGATACGCAGTATTTT
TRBD2	TRBV6-1	many	TRBJ2-2	CASRPGLYTGELFF	TGTGCCAGCAGGCCGGGACTATACACCGGGGAGCTGTTTTTT
.	TRBV29-1	many	TRBJ2-2	CSVRDVGELFF	TGCAGCGTTCGAGACGTCGGGGAGCTGTTTTTT
.	TRBV6-1	.	TRBJ2-3	CASSEAGAGTDTQYF	TGTGCCAGCAGTGAAGCCGGGGCGGGCACAGATACGCAGTATTTT
.	TRBV6-2/TRBV6-3	many	TRBJ2-4	CASSYPGQFENIQYF	TGTGCCAGCAGTTACCCGGGTCAGTTCGAAAACATTCAGTACTTC
TRBD2	TRBV5-4	few	TRBJ2-7	CASSPSGRSYEQYF	TGTGCCAGCAGCCCTAGCGGGAGAAGCTACGAGCAGTACTTC
.	TRBV28	many	TRBJ1-3	CASRIRVSGNTIYF	TGTGCCAGCAGAATCAGGGTTTCAGGAAACACCATATATTTT
.	TRBV19	many	TRBJ2-7	CASSIAGPSSYEQYF	TGTGCCAGTAGTATCGCGGGACCGTCCTCCTACGAGCAGTACTTC
.	TRBV6-1	many	TRBJ1-5	CASSVRSNQPQHF	TGTGCCAGCAGTGTTCGGAGCAATCAGCCCCAGCATTTT
.	TRBV7-3	few	TRBJ2-2	CASRKIGGELFF	TGTGCCAGCCGGAAAATAGGCGGGGAGCTGTTTTTT
TRBD2	TRBV7-9	many	TRBJ2-5	CASSFPTSGRQGETQYF	TGTGCCAGCAGCTTCCCTACTAGCGGACGGCAAGGGGAGACCCAGTACTTC
TRBD2	TRBV19	.	TRBJ2-5	CASSSGLAPILYF	TGTGCCAGTAGTTCTGGACTAGCGCCTATACTGTACTTC
TRBD1	TRBV5-5	few	TRBJ2-7	CASSPGTVRSYEQYF	TGTGCCAGCAGCCCGGGGACAGTGCGCTCCTACGAGCAGTACTTC
TRBD2	TRBV6-2/TRBV6-3	many	TRBJ2-7	CASSSGGLAGTYEQYF	TGTGCCAGCAGTTCCGGGGGACTAGCGGGAACCTACGAGCAGTACTTC
.	TRBV11-3	many	TRBJ2-1	CASSAVTGTQFF	TGTGCCAGCAGCGCGGTCACAGGGACTCAGTTCTTC
.	TRBV11-2	many	TRBJ2-3	CASSLGYGITDTQYF	TGTGCCAGCAGCTTAGGGTACGGGATCACAGATACGCAGTATTTT
.	TRBV20-1	many	TRBJ2-1	CSAARGSYNEQFF	TGCAGTGCTGCGCGGGGTTCCTACAATGAGCAGTTCTTC
TRBD1	TRBV28	many	TRBJ2-7	CASRMGQFIYEQYF	TGTGCCAGCAGGATGGGACAGTTTATTTACGAGCAGTACTTC
.	TRBV7-7	few	TRBJ2-3	CASSQGLSYTDTQYF	TGTGCTAGCAGCCAAGGACTATCGTACACAGATACGCAGTATTTT
TRBD2	TRBV12-3/TRBV12-4	many	TRBJ2-1	CASRPSLLEPGTSEQFF	TGTGCCAGCAGACCTTCTCTCCTTGAACCCGGGACTAGCGAACAGTTCTTC
TRBD1	TRBV7-9	.	TRBJ2-5	CASSFPPSGGQETQYF	TGTGCCAGCAGCTTCCCTCCTTCAGGGGGCCAAGAGACCCAGTACTTC
.	TRBV9	.	TRBJ1-6	CASSASGTKNSPLHF	TGTGCCAGCAGCGCATCCGGGACCAAAAATTCACCCCTCCACTTT
.	TRBV9	many	TRBJ1-2	CASSGQGLVVTF	TGTGCCAGCAGCGGCCAGGGTTTAGTAGTCACCTTC
.	TRBV19	.	TRBJ2-2	CATLLGDLNTGELFF	TGTGCCACCCTGCTAGGGGATTTGAACACCGGGGAGCTGTTTTTT
TRBD2	TRBV5-8	.	TRBJ2-7	CASTPGGGIYEQYF	TGTGCCAGCACACCGGGCGGGGGGATCTACGAGCAGTACTTC